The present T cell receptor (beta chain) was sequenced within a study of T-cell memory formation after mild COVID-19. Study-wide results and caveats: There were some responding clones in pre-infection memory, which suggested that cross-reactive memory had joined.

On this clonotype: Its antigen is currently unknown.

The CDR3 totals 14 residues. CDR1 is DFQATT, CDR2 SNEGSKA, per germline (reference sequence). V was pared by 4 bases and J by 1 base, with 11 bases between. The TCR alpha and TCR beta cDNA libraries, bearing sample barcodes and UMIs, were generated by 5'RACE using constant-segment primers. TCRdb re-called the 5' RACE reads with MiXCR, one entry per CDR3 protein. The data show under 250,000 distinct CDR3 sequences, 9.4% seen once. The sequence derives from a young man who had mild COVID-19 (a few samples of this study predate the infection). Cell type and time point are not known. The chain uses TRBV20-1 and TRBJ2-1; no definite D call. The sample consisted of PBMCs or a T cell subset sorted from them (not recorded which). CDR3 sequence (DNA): TGCAGTGCTAACCACCCTCAGTCCTACAATGAGCAGTTCTTC. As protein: CSANHPQSYNEQFF.